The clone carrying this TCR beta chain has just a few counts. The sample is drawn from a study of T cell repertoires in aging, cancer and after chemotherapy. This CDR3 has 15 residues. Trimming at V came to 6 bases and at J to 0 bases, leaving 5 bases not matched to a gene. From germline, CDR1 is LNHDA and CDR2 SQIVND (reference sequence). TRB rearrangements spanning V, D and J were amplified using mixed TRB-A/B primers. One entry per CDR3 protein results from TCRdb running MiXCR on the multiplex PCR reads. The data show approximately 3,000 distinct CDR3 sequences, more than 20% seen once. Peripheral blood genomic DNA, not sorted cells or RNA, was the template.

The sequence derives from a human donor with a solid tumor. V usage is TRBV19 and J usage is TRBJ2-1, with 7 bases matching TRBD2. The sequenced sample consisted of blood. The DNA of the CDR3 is TGTGCCAGTAGGCCCGGGGGGAGCTCCTACAATGAGCAGTTCTTC. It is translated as CASRPGGSSYNEQFF. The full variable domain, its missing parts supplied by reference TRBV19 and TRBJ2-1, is DGGITQSPKYLFRKEGQNVTLSCEQNLNHDAMYWYRQDPGQGLRLIYYSQIVNDFQKGDIAEGYSVSREKKESFPLTVTSAQKNPTAFYLCASRPGGSSYNEQFFGPGTRLTVL.